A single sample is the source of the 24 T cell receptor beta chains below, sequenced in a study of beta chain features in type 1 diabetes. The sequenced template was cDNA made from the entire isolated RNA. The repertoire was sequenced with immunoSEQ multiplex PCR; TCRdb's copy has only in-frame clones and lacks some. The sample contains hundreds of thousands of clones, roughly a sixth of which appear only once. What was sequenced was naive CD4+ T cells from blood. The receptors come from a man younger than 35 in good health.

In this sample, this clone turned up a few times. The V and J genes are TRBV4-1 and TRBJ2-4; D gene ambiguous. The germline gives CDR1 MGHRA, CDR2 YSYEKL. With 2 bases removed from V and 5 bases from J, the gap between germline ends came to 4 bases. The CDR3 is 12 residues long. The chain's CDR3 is CASSQLENIQYF. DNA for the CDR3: TGCGCCAGCAGCCAATTAGAAAACATTCAGTACTTC.

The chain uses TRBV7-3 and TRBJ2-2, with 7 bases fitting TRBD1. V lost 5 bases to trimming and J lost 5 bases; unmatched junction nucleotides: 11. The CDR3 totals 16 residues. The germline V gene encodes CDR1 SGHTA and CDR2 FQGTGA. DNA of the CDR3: TGTGCCAGCAGCCTCAACGAAGGGGGCGTAACCGGGGAGCTGTTTTTT. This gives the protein CASSLNEGGVTGELFF.

The CDR3 nucleotides read TGTGCCAGCAGCTTAGGGCAGGGGGCGTATGACGAGCAGTACTTC. It specifies CASSLGQGAYDEQYF. V gene TRBV7-9 combines with J gene TRBJ2-7; 8 bases map to TRBD1. The CDR3 is made up of 15 amino acids. Germline V gives CDR1 SEHNR, CDR2 FQNEAQ (reference sequence). V gave up 1 base and J gave up 5 bases; unmatched junction bases: 7.

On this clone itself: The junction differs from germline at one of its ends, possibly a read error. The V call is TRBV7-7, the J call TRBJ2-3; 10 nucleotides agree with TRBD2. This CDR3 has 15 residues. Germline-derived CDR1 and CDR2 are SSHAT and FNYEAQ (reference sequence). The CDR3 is CASSRTSGPTDTQYF. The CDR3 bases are TGTGCTAGCAGCCGGACTAGCGGCCCCACAGATACGCAGTATTTT.

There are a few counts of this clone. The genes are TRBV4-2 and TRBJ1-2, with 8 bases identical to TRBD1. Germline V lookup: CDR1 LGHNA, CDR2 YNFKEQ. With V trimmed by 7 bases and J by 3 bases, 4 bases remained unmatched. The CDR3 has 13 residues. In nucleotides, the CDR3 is TGTGCCAGCACTCTACAGGGGGACTATGGCTACACCTTC. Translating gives CASTLQGDYGYTF.

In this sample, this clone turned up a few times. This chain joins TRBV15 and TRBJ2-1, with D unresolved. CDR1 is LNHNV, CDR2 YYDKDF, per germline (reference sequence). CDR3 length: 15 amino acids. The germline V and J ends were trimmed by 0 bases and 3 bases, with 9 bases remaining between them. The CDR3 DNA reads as TGTGCCACCAGCAGAGAATTGGCAAACTACAATGAGCAGTTCTTC. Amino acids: CATSRELANYNEQFF.

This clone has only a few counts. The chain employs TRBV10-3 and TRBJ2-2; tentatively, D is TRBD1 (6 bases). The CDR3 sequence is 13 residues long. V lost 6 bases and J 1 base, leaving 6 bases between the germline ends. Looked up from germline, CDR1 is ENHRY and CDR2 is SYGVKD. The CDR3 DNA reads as TGTGCCATCAGGACAGGGAACACCGGGGAGCTGTTTTTT. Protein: CAIRTGNTGELFF.

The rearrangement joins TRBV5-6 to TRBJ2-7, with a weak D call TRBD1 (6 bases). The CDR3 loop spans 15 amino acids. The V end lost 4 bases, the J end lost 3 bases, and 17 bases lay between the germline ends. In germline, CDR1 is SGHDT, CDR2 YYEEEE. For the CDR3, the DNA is TGTGCCAGCAGCATAGAGGACAGAGAAAACTACGAGCAGTACTTC. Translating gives CASSIEDRENYEQYF.

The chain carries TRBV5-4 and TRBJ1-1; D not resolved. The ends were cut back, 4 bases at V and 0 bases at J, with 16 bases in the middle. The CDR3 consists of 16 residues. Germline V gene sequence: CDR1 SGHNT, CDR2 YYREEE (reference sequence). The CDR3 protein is CASSGPPFYVNTEAFF. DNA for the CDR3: TGTGCCAGCAGCGGACCGCCTTTTTACGTGAACACTGAAGCTTTCTTT.

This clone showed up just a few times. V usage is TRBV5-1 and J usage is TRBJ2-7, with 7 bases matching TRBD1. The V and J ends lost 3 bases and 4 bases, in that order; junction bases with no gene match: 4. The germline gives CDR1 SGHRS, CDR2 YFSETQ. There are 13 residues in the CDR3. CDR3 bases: TGCGCCAGCAGCTCACAGGGGCCGTACGAGCAGTACTTC. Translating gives CASSSQGPYEQYF. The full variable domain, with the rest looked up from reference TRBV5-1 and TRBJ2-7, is KAGVTQTPRYLIKTRGQQVTLSCSPISGHRSVSWYQQTPGQGLQFLFEYFSETQRNKGNFPGRFSGRQFSNSRSEMNVSTLELGDSALYLCASSSQGPYEQYFGPGTRLTVT.

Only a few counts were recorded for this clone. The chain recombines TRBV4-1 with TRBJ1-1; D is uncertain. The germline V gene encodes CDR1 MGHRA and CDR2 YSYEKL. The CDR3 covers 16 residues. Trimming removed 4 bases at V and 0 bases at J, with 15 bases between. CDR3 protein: CASSLFPAGMNTEAFF. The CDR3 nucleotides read TGCGCCAGCAGCCTCTTTCCGGCGGGGATGAACACTGAAGCTTTCTTT.

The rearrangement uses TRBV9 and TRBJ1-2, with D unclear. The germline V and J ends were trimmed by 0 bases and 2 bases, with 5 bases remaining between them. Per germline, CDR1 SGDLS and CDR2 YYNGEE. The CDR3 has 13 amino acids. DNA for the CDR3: TGTGCCAGCAGCGTAGGAGACAACTATGGCTACACCTTC. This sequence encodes CASSVGDNYGYTF.

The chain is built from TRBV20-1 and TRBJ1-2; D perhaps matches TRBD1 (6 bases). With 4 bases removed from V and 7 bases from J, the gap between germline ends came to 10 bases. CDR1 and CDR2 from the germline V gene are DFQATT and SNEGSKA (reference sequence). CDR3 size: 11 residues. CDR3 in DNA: TGCAGTGCTAACAGGGTTGGTGGCTACACCTTC. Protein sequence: CSANRVGGYTF.

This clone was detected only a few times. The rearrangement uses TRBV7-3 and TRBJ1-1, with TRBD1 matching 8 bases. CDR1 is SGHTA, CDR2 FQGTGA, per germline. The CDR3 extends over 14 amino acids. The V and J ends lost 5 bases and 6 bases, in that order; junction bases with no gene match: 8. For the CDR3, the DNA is TGTGCCAGCAGCCCAGGGGGCTTAGGGGCTGAAGCTTTCTTT. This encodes CASSPGGLGAEAFF. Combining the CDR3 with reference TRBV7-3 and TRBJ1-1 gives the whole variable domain GAGVSQTPSNKVTEKGKYVELRCDPISGHTALYWYRQSLGQGPEFLIYFQGTGAADDSGLPNDRFFAVRPEGSVSTLKIQRTERGDSAVYLCASSPGGLGAEAFFGQGTRLTVV.

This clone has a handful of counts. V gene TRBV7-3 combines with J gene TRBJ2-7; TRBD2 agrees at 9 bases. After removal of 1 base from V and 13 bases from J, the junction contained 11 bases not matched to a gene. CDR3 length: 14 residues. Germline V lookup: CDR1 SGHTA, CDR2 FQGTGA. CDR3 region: CASSLSATSGEGYF. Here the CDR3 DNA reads TGTGCCAGCAGCTTAAGTGCGACTAGCGGAGAGGGTTACTTC.

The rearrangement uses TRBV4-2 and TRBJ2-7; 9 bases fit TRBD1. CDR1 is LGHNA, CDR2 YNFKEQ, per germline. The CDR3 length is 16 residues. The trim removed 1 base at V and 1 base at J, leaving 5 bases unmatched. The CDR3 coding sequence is TGTGCCAGCAGCCAAGTTCCGGGACAGGGATCCTACGAGCAGTACTTC. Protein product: CASSQVPGQGSYEQYF.

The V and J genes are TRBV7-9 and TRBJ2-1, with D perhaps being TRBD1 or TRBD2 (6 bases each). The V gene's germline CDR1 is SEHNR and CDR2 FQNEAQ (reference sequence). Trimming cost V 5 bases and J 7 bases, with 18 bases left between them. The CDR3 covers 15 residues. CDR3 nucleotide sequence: TGTGCCAGCAGCCCCCGTCGGCAGGGGAGGAATGAGCAGTTCTTC. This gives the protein CASSPRRQGRNEQFF. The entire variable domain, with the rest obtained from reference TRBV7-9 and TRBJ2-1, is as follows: DTGVSQNPRHKITKRGQNVTFRCDPISEHNRLYWYRQTLGQGPEFLTYFQNEAQLEKSRLLSDRFSAERPKGSFSTLEIQRTEQGDSAMYLCASSPRRQGRNEQFFGPGTRLTVL.

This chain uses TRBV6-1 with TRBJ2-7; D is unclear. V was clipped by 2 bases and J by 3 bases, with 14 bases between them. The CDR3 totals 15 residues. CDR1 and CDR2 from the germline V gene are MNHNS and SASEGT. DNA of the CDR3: TGTGCCAGCAGTGAAACCCCGCGTTCCTACTACGAGCAGTACTTC. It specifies CASSETPRSYYEQYF.

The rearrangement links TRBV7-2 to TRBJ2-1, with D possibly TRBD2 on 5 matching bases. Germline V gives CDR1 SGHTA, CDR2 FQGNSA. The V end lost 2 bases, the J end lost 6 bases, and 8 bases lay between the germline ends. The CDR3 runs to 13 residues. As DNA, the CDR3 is TGTGCCAGCAGCTTAACCGGGGTCAATGAGCAGTTCTTC. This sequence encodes CASSLTGVNEQFF.

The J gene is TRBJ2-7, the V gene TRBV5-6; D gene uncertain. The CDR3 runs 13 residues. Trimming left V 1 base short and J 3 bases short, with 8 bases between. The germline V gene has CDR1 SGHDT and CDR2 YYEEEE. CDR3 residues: CASSLRRIYEQYF. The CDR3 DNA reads TGTGCCAGCAGCTTGCGCAGAATCTACGAGCAGTACTTC.

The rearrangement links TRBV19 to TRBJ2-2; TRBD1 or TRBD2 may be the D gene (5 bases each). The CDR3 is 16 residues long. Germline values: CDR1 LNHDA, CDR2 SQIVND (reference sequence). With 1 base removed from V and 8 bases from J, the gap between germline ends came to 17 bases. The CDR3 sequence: CASSIVGRLLVGELFF. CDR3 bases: TGTGCCAGTAGTATAGTGGGACGGCTTTTGGTAGGGGAGCTGTTTTTT. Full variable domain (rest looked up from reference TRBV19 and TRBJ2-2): DGGITQSPKYLFRKEGQNVTLSCEQNLNHDAMYWYRQDPGQGLRLIYYSQIVNDFQKGDIAEGYSVSREKKESFPLTVTSAQKNPTAFYLCASSIVGRLLVGELFFGEGSRLTVL.

In DNA, the CDR3 is TGTGCCAGCAGCCCGACTAGCGGGAGGGTTCAGTTCTTC. This translates into CASSPTSGRVQFF. The rearrangement joins TRBV7-2 to TRBJ2-1, with TRBD2 identical over 14 bases. The V gene's germline CDR1 is SGHTA and CDR2 FQGNSA. This CDR3 comprises 13 residues. Trimming removed 5 bases from V and 13 bases from J; junction bases left unmatched: 4.

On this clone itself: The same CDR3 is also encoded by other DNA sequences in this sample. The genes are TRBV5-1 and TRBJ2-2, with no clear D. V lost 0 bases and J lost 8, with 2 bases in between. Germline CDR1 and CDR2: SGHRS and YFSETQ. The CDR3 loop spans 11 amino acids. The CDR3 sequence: CASSLDGELFF. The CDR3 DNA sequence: TGCGCCAGCAGCTTGGATGGGGAGCTGTTTTTT.

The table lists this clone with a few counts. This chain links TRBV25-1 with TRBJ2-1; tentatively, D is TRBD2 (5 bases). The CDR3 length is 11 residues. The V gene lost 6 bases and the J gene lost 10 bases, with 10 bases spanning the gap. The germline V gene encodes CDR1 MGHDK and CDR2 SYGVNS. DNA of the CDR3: TGTGCCAGCAGCCCACTAGACGAGCAGTTCTTC. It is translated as CASSPLDEQFF.